This is a list of T cell receptor beta chains from one sample in a study of beta chain features in type 1 diabetes. Some clones are missing from TCRdb's copy, which holds only in-frame ones; the method was immunoSEQ multiplex PCR. The sample includes some 63,000 clones, about 61% seen only once; the top ten take about 2%. Material: Tregs from blood. The receptors were sampled from a woman aged 18-29 years in good health. The CDR3 runs from the conserved cysteine through the conserved F or W.

v_call: TRBV9; j_call: TRBJ2-1; cdr3_aa: CASGLAGGISYNEQFF
v_call: TRBV27; j_call: TRBJ2-3; cdr3_aa: CASSRASGYTDTQYF
v_call: TRBV4-2; j_call: TRBJ2-6; cdr3_aa: CASSRQGAAPSGANVLTF
v_call: TRBV5-4; j_call: TRBJ2-4; cdr3_aa: CASSLGLAGGQRNIQYF
v_call: TRBV4-3; j_call: TRBJ2-2; cdr3_aa: CASSLLGLEVPGTGELFF
v_call: TRBV7-2; j_call: TRBJ2-2; cdr3_aa: CASSFPTGRTGELFF
v_call: TRBV30; j_call: TRBJ2-3; cdr3_aa: CAWSPGLTDTQYF
v_call: TRBV7-8; j_call: TRBJ1-3; cdr3_aa: CASSLGRSGNTIYF
v_call: TRBV5-1; j_call: TRBJ2-1; cdr3_aa: CASRGLAGYNEQFF
v_call: TRBV5-5; j_call: TRBJ2-6; cdr3_aa: CASSLSRSSGANVLTF
v_call: TRBV5-1; j_call: TRBJ2-5; cdr3_aa: CASSPLKVAQETQYF
v_call: TRBV6-1; j_call: TRBJ2-3; cdr3_aa: CASSEGLAGATDTQYF
v_call: TRBV2; j_call: TRBJ2-7; cdr3_aa: CASSGGRTYEQYF
v_call: TRBV29-1; j_call: TRBJ2-2; cdr3_aa: CSADRGGTGELFF
v_call: TRBV19; j_call: TRBJ2-7; cdr3_aa: CASSQRPGHSNEQYF
v_call: TRBV29-1; j_call: TRBJ2-1; cdr3_aa: CSVEHVSYGSEQFF
v_call: TRBV7-9; j_call: TRBJ2-5; cdr3_aa: CASTRTGTRETQYF
v_call: TRBV7-9; j_call: TRBJ1-2; cdr3_aa: CASSLGTGTVYGYTF
v_call: TRBV11-3; j_call: TRBJ2-6; cdr3_aa: CASSPQGRSSGANVLTF
v_call: TRBV4-3; j_call: TRBJ2-3; cdr3_aa: CASSPMRGIDTQYF
v_call: TRBV5-1; j_call: TRBJ1-2; cdr3_aa: CASSFDRDGGYTF
v_call: TRBV5-1; j_call: TRBJ1-3; cdr3_aa: CASSPNPMRERGNTIYF
v_call: TRBV10-3; j_call: TRBJ2-7; cdr3_aa: CAISEWTGAEQYF
v_call: TRBV29-1; j_call: TRBJ2-3; cdr3_aa: CSGRTGDYTDTQYF
v_call: TRBV5-4; j_call: TRBJ2-5; cdr3_aa: CASSSPGGRARETQYF
v_call: TRBV5-6; j_call: TRBJ2-3; cdr3_aa: CASSGGLAGGWITDTQYF
v_call: TRBV7-9; j_call: TRBJ2-1; cdr3_aa: CASSLVGIGDEQFF
v_call: TRBV5-1; j_call: TRBJ1-1; cdr3_aa: CASSLAGPNTEAFF
v_call: TRBV19; j_call: TRBJ1-5; cdr3_aa: CASSIRTGNQPQHF
v_call: TRBV5-1; j_call: TRBJ2-7; cdr3_aa: CASRLAGVYEQYF
v_call: TRBV16; j_call: TRBJ1-1; cdr3_aa: CASSQSRGLATEAFF
v_call: TRBV7-2; j_call: TRBJ2-3; cdr3_aa: CASSFLTDTQYF
v_call: TRBV5-1; j_call: TRBJ2-5; cdr3_aa: CASSPSQETQYF
v_call: TRBV5-6; j_call: TRBJ2-4; cdr3_aa: CASSLGGGAKNIQYF
v_call: TRBV5-1; j_call: TRBJ2-5; cdr3_aa: CAGSLGLAETQYF
v_call: TRBV5-1; j_call: TRBJ2-5; cdr3_aa: CASSLTSGGQETQYF
v_call: TRBV19; j_call: TRBJ2-3; cdr3_aa: CASSASTDTQYF
v_call: TRBV27; j_call: .; cdr3_aa: CASSLRTGRIGEQYF
v_call: TRBV7-2; j_call: TRBJ2-7; cdr3_aa: CASSTGTSGYEQYF
v_call: TRBV7-3; j_call: TRBJ2-2; cdr3_aa: CASSLMAAGALTGELFF
v_call: TRBV19; j_call: TRBJ2-3; cdr3_aa: CASTPSGGAISTQYF
v_call: TRBV5-1; j_call: TRBJ2-5; cdr3_aa: CASSQNLGEGETQYF
v_call: TRBV5-1; j_call: TRBJ1-1; cdr3_aa: CASSLDRGTEAFF
v_call: TRBV18; j_call: TRBJ1-2; cdr3_aa: CASSPRYEGTLNYGYTF
v_call: TRBV11-2; j_call: TRBJ2-3; cdr3_aa: CASSTGTGVTDTQYF
v_call: TRBV29-1; j_call: TRBJ2-7; cdr3_aa: CSVEAPGLAGPTYEQYF
v_call: TRBV10-3; j_call: TRBJ2-3; cdr3_aa: CATRQGWGTDTQYF
v_call: TRBV2; j_call: TRBJ1-5; cdr3_aa: CASSETWTALNQPQHF
v_call: TRBV5-1; j_call: TRBJ1-1; cdr3_aa: CASSLEGRVETEAFF
v_call: TRBV29-1; j_call: TRBJ1-1; cdr3_aa: CSVSYQENTEAFF
v_call: TRBV30; j_call: TRBJ2-1; cdr3_aa: CAWSKTSGGSYNEQFF
v_call: TRBV7-2; j_call: TRBJ1-6; cdr3_aa: CASSSLENHYNSPLHF
v_call: TRBV28; j_call: TRBJ1-6; cdr3_aa: CASSSLTTGGAGMSPLHF
v_call: TRBV29-1; j_call: TRBJ1-1; cdr3_aa: CSVEAGGFTEAFF
v_call: TRBV6-1; j_call: TRBJ1-2; cdr3_aa: CASSERVLGGRSSYGYTF
v_call: TRBV6-5; j_call: TRBJ2-1; cdr3_aa: CASSPNRGGEQFF
v_call: TRBV29-1; j_call: TRBJ1-1; cdr3_aa: CSVDYLGQPNTEAFF
v_call: TRBV7-9; j_call: TRBJ1-2; cdr3_aa: CASSPGQGLYGYTF